This T cell receptor (beta chain) was sequenced for a study of blood T cell repertoires in COVID-19. Study-level information: Donors in the United States, Italy and Spain gave samples during acute or convalescent COVID-19. PBMCs, B-cell-depleted T cells, or T cells provided the cDNA or gDNA that made up the material.

This clone was seen a handful of times. Authors' data handling: The assay estimated nucleated cells by amplifying reference gene primers. TCRdb's table, derived via immunoSEQ multiplex PCR, lists solely in-frame clones and lacks some. For V, J and clone size, that table is used; D and trimming come from the DNA. The repertoire has 250,000 or so clones, roughly 90% of them found once; the top ten carry approximately 0.94%. The V gene end was trimmed by 1 base and the J gene end by 8 bases; junction bases not matched to a gene: 8. This CDR3 spans 15 amino acids. Germline loops: CDR1 SGHDT, CDR2 YYEEEE. The chain is built from TRBV5-6 and TRBJ1-4; 7 nucleotides line up with TRBD1. Sequenced input: peripheral blood. The source is a woman aged 40-49 years who had recovered from COVID-19. DNA of the CDR3: TGTGCCAGCAGCTTGAGGGCAGGGGGTGGCGAAAAACTGTTTTTT. Residues: CASSLRAGGGEKLFF.